Each of the 9 T cell receptor beta chains below was sequenced from the same sample in a study of blood T cell repertoires in COVID-19. Profiling relied on immunoSEQ multiplex PCR, and the TCRdb table lists in-frame clones only, not all of them. Of a few hundred thousand clones listed, around 82% are singletons. The sequencing input was PBMCs or T cells enriched from blood (not recorded which). All receptors derive from a woman aged 35 to 49 with acute COVID-19.

This clone was found once. The rearrangement joins TRBV9 to TRBJ1-6; no reliable D call. CDR3 length equals 13 residues. Trimming left V 1 base short and J 8 bases short, with 7 bases between. The germline gives CDR1 SGDLS, CDR2 YYNGEE. CDR3: CASSVSGDSPLHF. The DNA for the CDR3 is TGTGCCAGCAGCGTATCCGGGGATTCACCCCTCCACTTT.

In DNA, the CDR3 is TGTGCCAGCAGCTACACCGGGACAGGGGGCGCGCAGTACTTC. Encoded protein: CASSYTGTGGAQYF. The chain couples TRBV6-5 to TRBJ2-7, with 12 bases that match TRBD1. The V segment lost 6 bases and the J segment 9 bases; nucleotides outside the gene matches: 9. The CDR3 runs to 14 residues. Germline CDR1 is MNHEY and CDR2 is SVGAGI.

The chain has TRBV6-5 and TRBJ2-7; D unclear. Per germline, CDR1 MNHEY and CDR2 SVGAGI. This CDR3 has 15 residues. V was pared by 5 bases and J by 3 bases, with 17 bases between. The CDR3 reads CASSTLPNLDYEQYF. For the CDR3, the DNA is TGTGCCAGCAGTACCCTACCGAATCTTGACTACGAGCAGTACTTC.

The chain uses TRBV28 and TRBJ1-4; the match to TRBD1 covers 8 bases. The CDR3 runs 15 residues. The germline CDR1 and CDR2 sequences are MDHEN and SYDVKM. Unmatched junction bases numbered 11, after V lost 6 bases and J lost 8 bases. CDR3 bases: TGTGCCAGCAGACCTCAGGGGGCCCTGGAAGAAAAACTGTTTTTT. This encodes CASRPQGALEEKLFF.

The chain employs TRBV3-1 (or the pseudogene TRBV3-2) and TRBJ2-6, with D tentatively TRBD2 (5 bases). Trimming pared 0 bases from V and 1 base from J, leaving 10 bases between. Germline CDR1 LGHDT, CDR2 YNNKEL (reference sequence). The CDR3 has 17 residues. This chain's CDR3 is CASSQERRVSGANVLTF. CDR3 nucleotides: TGTGCCAGCAGCCAAGAGCGGCGGGTTTCTGGGGCCAACGTCCTGACTTTC.

The chain employs TRBV18 and TRBJ1-1; 8 nucleotides line up with TRBD1. V was pared by 6 bases and J by 6 bases, with 6 bases of the junction left unmatched. This CDR3 comprises 13 residues. Germline CDR1 is KGHSH and CDR2 is LQKENI. CDR3 region: CASSQGQGAEAFF. DNA of the CDR3: TGTGCCAGCTCCCAAGGACAGGGCGCTGAAGCTTTCTTT.

The rearrangement uses TRBV28 and TRBJ2-4, with TRBD2 matching over 9 bases. V shed 3 bases, J shed 6 bases, and the junction held 33 bases outside the gene matches. This CDR3 region has 24 residues. In germline, CDR1 is MDHEN, CDR2 SYDVKM. CDR3 loop: CASSFQTPRPSGLADRGGRNIQYF. DNA of the CDR3: TGTGCCAGCAGTTTCCAGACCCCTCGGCCGTCGGGACTAGCAGACCGAGGGGGGAGAAACATTCAGTACTTC.

This clone was seen more than once but under ten times. V usage is TRBV6-5 and J usage is TRBJ1-5, with 7 positions matching TRBD1. The CDR3 length is 15 residues. The V gene's germline CDR1 is MNHEY and CDR2 SVGAGI. The V and J ends lost 4 bases and 1 base, in that order; junction bases with no gene match: 4. This CDR3 is CASSSGGLSNQPQHF. The DNA of the CDR3 is TGTGCCAGCAGTTCAGGGGGGCTGAGCAATCAGCCCCAGCATTTT.

This clone was observed once. The rearrangement uses TRBV4-3 and TRBJ2-7; D possibly corresponds to TRBD1 (6 bases). Germline values: CDR1 LGHNA, CDR2 YSLEER. The CDR3 consists of 13 residues. V was trimmed by 4 bases and J by 6 bases, leaving 13 bases between them. DNA of the CDR3: TGCGCCAGCAGCCGGGTTAGGGGGACCGAGCAGTACTTC. As protein: CASSRVRGTEQYF.